The 24 T cell receptor beta chains reported below all come from one sample, sequenced in a study of blood T cell repertoires in COVID-19. Libraries were prepared by immunoSEQ multiplex PCR; TCRdb keeps only in-frame clonotypes and omits some of them. Altogether about 65,000 clones are present, over 70% being singletons, with the ten largest covering about 32%. Material: peripheral blood. These TCRs come from a human donor in a cohort sampled during active COVID-19.

This clone was counted once. The chain employs TRBV20-1 and TRBJ1-1; D is unresolved. V gave up 3 bases and J gave up 2 bases, with 7 bases separating them. Per germline, CDR1 DFQATT and CDR2 SNEGSKA (reference sequence). The length of the CDR3 is 12 residues. The CDR3, as DNA: TGCAGTGCTAGTTTCAGAAACACTGAAGCTTTCTTT. This gives the protein CSASFRNTEAFF.

This clone was counted many times. The chain joins TRBV27 to TRBJ2-7; tentatively, D is TRBD1 (6 bases). The CDR3 covers 14 residues. Trimming took 5 bases from V and 2 from J, leaving 13 bases between them. Germline CDR1 MNHEY, CDR2 SMNVEV (reference sequence). DNA for the CDR3: TGTGCCAGCAGTCCCAGAGAGGGGGCCTACGAGCAGTACTTC. Translated, it gives CASSPREGAYEQYF.

Details on this clone: Relative to the germline gene, one junction end is altered; a read error may explain this. The rearrangement uses TRBV24-1 and TRBJ1-2; D uncertain. This CDR3 is built from 13 residues. CDR1 is KGHDR, CDR2 SFDVKD, per germline. The CDR3 reads CATSALDGDGYTF. As DNA, the CDR3 is TGTGCCACCAGTGCTTTGGACGGGGATGGCTACACCTTC.

In its sample, this clone was seen once. The rearrangement links TRBV5-4 to TRBJ2-5, with 7 bases lining up with TRBD2. Looked up from germline, CDR1 is SGHNT and CDR2 is YYREEE (reference sequence). With V trimmed by 0 bases and J by 4 bases, 6 bases remained unmatched. The CDR3 contains 15 residues. The CDR3 here is CASSLVGGRRETQYF. The CDR3, as DNA: TGTGCCAGCAGCTTGGTGGGGGGGAGACGAGAGACCCAGTACTTC.

Here the CDR3 reads CASTPTQDYGYTF. In DNA form, the CDR3 reads TGTGCCAGTACCCCGACGCAGGACTATGGCTACACCTTC. V and J are TRBV19 and TRBJ1-2; D is ambiguous. Per germline, CDR1 LNHDA and CDR2 SQIVND (reference sequence). The CDR3 length is 13 residues. The V end was cut by 7 bases, the J end by 3 bases, with 12 bases between.

The gene calls are TRBV29-1 and TRBJ2-5, with D maybe TRBD1 (6 bases). CDR3 length: 13 residues. The V gene's germline CDR1 is SQVTM and CDR2 ANQGSEA. Trimming pared 3 bases from V and 5 bases from J, leaving 13 bases between. The CDR3 spells CSVDPRGGETQYF. The CDR3 bases are TGCAGCGTTGACCCCAGGGGTGGGGAGACCCAGTACTTC.

The gene calls are TRBV29-1 and TRBJ1-1, with 11 bases that match TRBD1. CDR1 is SQVTM, CDR2 ANQGSEA, per germline. The ends lost 7 bases at V and 1 base at J; junction bases unmatched: 5. CDR3 length: 14 residues. The CDR3 sequence: CSGWTGGSNTEAFF. CDR3 bases: TGCAGCGGGTGGACAGGGGGCTCGAACACTGAAGCTTTCTTT. The whole variable domain, filled in from reference TRBV29-1 and TRBJ1-1, reads SAVISQKPSRDICQRGTSLTIQCQVDSQVTMMFWYRQQPGQSLTLIATANQGSEATYESGFVIDKFPISRPNLTFSTLTVSNMSPEDSSIYLCSGWTGGSNTEAFFGQGTRLTVV.

This clone was seen only a few times. CDR3 residues: CASNQRGRGTGELFF. CDR3 nucleotides: TGTGCCAGCAACCAGAGGGGCAGGGGCACCGGGGAGCTGTTTTTT. V is TRBV18 and J is TRBJ2-2; tentatively, D is TRBD1 (6 bases). Trimming took off 8 bases at V and 4 bases at J, with 17 bases between the two ends. Germline V gene lookup returns CDR1 KGHSH and CDR2 LQKENI. The CDR3 has 15 residues.

This clone was seen a handful of times. This chain joins TRBV29-1 and TRBJ1-1; tentative D call: TRBD1 (5 bases). Germline V gene data show CDR1 as SQVTM and CDR2 as ANQGSEA. V lost 5 bases to trimming and J lost 7 bases, with 20 bases between them. This CDR3 has 14 amino acids. The CDR3 nucleotides read TGCAGCGTTCGTAATCCCAGGGAGGGTAGTGAAGCTTTCTTT. Protein: CSVRNPREGSEAFF.

The chain employs TRBV5-1 and TRBJ2-7, with TRBD2 as a possible D gene (6 bases). The V gene's germline CDR1 is SGHRS and CDR2 YFSETQ. V was shortened by 5 bases and J by 0 bases, with 15 bases between the two germline ends. The CDR3 spans 15 residues. The chain's CDR3 is CASRTIAASSYEQYF. CDR3 nucleotides: TGCGCCAGCAGGACGATAGCGGCTAGCTCCTACGAGCAGTACTTC.

This clone was observed a few times. This chain joins TRBV7-9 and TRBJ2-5, with 13 bases identical to TRBD2. This CDR3 comprises 17 residues. Germline values: CDR1 SEHNR, CDR2 FQNEAQ (reference sequence). The junction had 8 bases not matched to a gene; V was cut back by 3 bases and J by 4 bases. CDR3 loop: CASSFGAGLAGAETQYF. In DNA, the CDR3 is TGTGCCAGCAGCTTTGGGGCTGGACTAGCGGGAGCAGAGACCCAGTACTTC.

In its sample, this clone was seen a few times. The chain combines TRBV6-6 with TRBJ2-7; D is possibly TRBD2 (6 bases). CDR3 length: 16 residues. The V gene lost 1 base and the J gene lost 5 bases, with 18 bases spanning the gap. Germline-derived CDR1 and CDR2 are MNHNY and SVGAGI (reference sequence). This CDR3 is CASSYFKPGLSDEQYF. The CDR3, as DNA: TGTGCCAGCAGTTACTTCAAACCGGGACTTTCCGACGAGCAGTACTTC.

The chain combines TRBV2 with TRBJ2-2, with D maybe TRBD1 (5 bases). The CDR3 runs 12 residues. The V gene lost 8 bases and the J gene lost 6 bases, with 10 bases spanning the gap. Looked up from germline, CDR1 is SNHLY and CDR2 is FYNNEI. The CDR3 DNA sequence: TGTGCCAGCGCCAGGGAATCCGGGGAGCTGTTTTTT. Translated, it gives CASARESGELFF.

CDR3 residues: CAWSVGGLNTGELFF. The CDR3 DNA is TGTGCCTGGAGTGTAGGTGGGCTTAACACCGGGGAGCTGTTTTTT. The rearrangement links TRBV30 to TRBJ2-2; D unresolved. Trimming took off 0 bases at V and 2 bases at J, with 10 bases between the two ends. The CDR3 covers 15 residues. Per the germline V gene, CDR1 is GTSNPN and CDR2 is SVGIG (reference sequence).

This clone has only a few counts. The gene calls are TRBV21-1 and TRBJ2-7; no DNA check was done on the table's D call, TRBD2. TRBV21-1 is classified as a pseudogene. The CDR3 sequence is 15 residues long. CDR3 loop: CASSKCFLRGEEQYF. The DNA of the CDR3 is TGTGCCAGCAGCAAATGCTTTCTCCGGGGGGAGGAGCAGTACTTC.

The chain employs TRBV19 and TRBJ2-6; D ambiguous. Germline lookup yields CDR1 LNHDA and CDR2 SQIVND (reference sequence). V was pared by 6 bases and J by 4 bases, with 16 bases between. The CDR3 is 16 amino acids. CDR3 DNA sequence: TGTGCCAGTAGCACCTCTAGGAGTTCCGGGGCCAACGTCCTGACTTTC. Amino acids: CASSTSRSSGANVLTF.

This chain connects TRBV19 to TRBJ1-1, with D hard to call. Deletions cut 6 bases from V and 1 base from J, with 3 bases between. CDR1 is LNHDA and CDR2 is SQIVND in the germline V gene (reference sequence). The CDR3 length is 11 residues. The CDR3 here is CASRRNTEAFF. The CDR3 nucleotides read TGTGCCAGTAGGCGGAACACTGAAGCTTTCTTT.

This chain links TRBV4-3 with TRBJ1-2; the match to TRBD1 covers 9 bases. In germline, CDR1 is LGHNA, CDR2 YSLEER. The length of the CDR3 is 16 residues. J lost 3 bases, V lost 3 bases, and 8 bases had no gene match. CDR3 nucleotide sequence: TGCGCCAGCAGCCAGGACAGGGGTTGGAGCCACTATGGCTACACCTTC. It codes for CASSQDRGWSHYGYTF.

This clone was found a few times. This sequence joins TRBV6-5 and TRBJ2-5; TRBD1 matches 7 bases. This CDR3 spans 12 amino acids. The J segment lost 5 bases and the V segment lost 11 bases, leaving 8 bases of the junction unmatched. Germline V gene lookup returns CDR1 MNHEY and CDR2 SVGAGI. CDR3 loop: CASKTGMETQYF. The CDR3 nucleotides are TGTGCCTCCAAGACAGGGATGGAGACCCAGTACTTC.

This rearrangement joins TRBV6-5 to TRBJ2-2; D might be TRBD2 (5 bases). Germline values: CDR1 MNHEY, CDR2 SVGAGI. Trimming took off 6 bases at V and 2 bases at J, with 10 bases between the two ends. The CDR3 covers 14 residues. CDR3 in amino acids: CASRAAVNTGELFF. The CDR3 DNA reads TGTGCCAGCAGAGCAGCGGTCAACACCGGGGAGCTGTTTTTT.

The rearrangement links TRBV6-5 to TRBJ1-4, with D unclear. Per the germline V gene, CDR1 is MNHEY and CDR2 is SVGAGI. This CDR3 spans 13 amino acids. Trimming left V 4 bases short and J 5 bases short, with 8 bases between. The CDR3 DNA is TGTGCCAGCAGTTCCCCGGGGAATGAAAAACTGTTTTTT. Its translation: CASSSPGNEKLFF.

The J gene is TRBJ2-7, the V gene TRBV12-5; D is uncertain. The V and J ends lost 5 bases and 5 bases respectively, with 16 bases between them. CDR3 size: 14 residues. Germline CDR1 and CDR2: LGHNT and FRNRAP. The CDR3 sequence: CASGMESSRHEQYF. The DNA for the CDR3 is TGTGCTAGTGGTATGGAGTCCTCGAGGCACGAGCAGTACTTC.

This chain joins TRBV3-1 (or the pseudogene TRBV3-2) and TRBJ1-2; D might be TRBD1 (5 bases). The CDR3 is made up of 13 amino acids. Trimming removed 3 bases at V and 7 bases at J, with 12 bases between. In germline, CDR1 is LGHDT, CDR2 YNNKEL (reference sequence). The CDR3 region is CASSQTRRGGYTF. The CDR3 DNA is TGTGCCAGCAGCCAGACACGGAGGGGTGGCTACACCTTC.

This chain links TRBV5-4 with TRBJ2-5, with 7 positions matching TRBD2. Germline CDR1 reads SGHNT; CDR2 reads YYREEE (reference sequence). V was pared by 4 bases and J by 3 bases, with 6 bases of the junction left unmatched. The CDR3 runs to 14 residues. The DNA of the CDR3 is TGTGCCAGCAGCCCTCCGGGACTAAAAGAGACCCAGTACTTC. It translates to CASSPPGLKETQYF.